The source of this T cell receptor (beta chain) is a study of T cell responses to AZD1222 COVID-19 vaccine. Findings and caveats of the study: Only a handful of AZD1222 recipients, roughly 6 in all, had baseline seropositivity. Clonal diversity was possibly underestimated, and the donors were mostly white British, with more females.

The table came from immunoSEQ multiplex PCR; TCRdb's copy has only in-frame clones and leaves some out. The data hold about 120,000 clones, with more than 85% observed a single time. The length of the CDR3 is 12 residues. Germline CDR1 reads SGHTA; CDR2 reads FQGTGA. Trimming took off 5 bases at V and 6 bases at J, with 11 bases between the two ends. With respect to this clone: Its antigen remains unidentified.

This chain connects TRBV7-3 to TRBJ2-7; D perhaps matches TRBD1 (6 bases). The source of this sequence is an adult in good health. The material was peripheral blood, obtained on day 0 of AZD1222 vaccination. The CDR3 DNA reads TGTGCCAGCAGCCAGGGGACGGGCGAGCAGTACTTC. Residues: CASSQGTGEQYF.